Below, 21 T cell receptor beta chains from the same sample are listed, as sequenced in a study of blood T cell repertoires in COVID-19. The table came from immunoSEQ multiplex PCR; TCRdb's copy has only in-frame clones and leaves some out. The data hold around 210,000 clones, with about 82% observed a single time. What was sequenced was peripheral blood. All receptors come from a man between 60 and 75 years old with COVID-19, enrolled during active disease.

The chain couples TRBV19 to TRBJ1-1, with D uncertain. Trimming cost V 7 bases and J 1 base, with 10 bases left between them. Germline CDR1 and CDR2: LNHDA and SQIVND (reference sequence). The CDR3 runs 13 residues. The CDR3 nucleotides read TGTGCCAGTACGCATACACGGAACACTGAAGCTTTCTTT. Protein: CASTHTRNTEAFF.

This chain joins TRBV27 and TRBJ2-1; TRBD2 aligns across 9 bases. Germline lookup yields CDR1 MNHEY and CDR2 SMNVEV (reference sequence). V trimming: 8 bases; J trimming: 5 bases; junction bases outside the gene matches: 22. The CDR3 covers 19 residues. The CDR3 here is CASRHSTAAGGRADNEQFF. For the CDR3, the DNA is TGTGCCAGCCGACATTCGACGGCAGCGGGAGGTAGAGCCGACAATGAGCAGTTCTTC.

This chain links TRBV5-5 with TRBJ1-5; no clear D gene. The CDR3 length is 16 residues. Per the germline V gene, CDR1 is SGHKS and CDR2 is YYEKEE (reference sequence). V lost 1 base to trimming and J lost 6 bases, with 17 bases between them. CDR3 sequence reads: CASSLMAGNTGQPQHF. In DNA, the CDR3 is TGTGCCAGCAGCTTGATGGCGGGGAACACGGGTCAGCCCCAGCATTTT. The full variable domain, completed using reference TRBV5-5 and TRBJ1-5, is DAGVTQSPTHLIKTRGQQVTLRCSPISGHKSVSWYQQVLGQGPQFIFQYYEKEERGRGNFPDRFSARQFPNYSSELNVNALLLGDSALYLCASSLMAGNTGQPQHFGDGTRLSIL.

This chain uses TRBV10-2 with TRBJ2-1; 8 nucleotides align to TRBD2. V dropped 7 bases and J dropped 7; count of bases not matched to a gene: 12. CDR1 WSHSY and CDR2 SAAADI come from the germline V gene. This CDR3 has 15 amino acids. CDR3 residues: CASTDAGLGRNEQFF. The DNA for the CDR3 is TGCGCCAGCACAGACGCGGGACTAGGCCGAAATGAGCAGTTCTTC.

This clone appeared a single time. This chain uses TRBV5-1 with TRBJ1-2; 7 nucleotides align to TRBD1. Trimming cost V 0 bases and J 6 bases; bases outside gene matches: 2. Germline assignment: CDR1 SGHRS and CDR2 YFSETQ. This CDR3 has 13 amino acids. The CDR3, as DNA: TGCGCCAGCAGCTTGGCCAGGGGGGATGGCTACACCTTC. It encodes CASSLARGDGYTF.

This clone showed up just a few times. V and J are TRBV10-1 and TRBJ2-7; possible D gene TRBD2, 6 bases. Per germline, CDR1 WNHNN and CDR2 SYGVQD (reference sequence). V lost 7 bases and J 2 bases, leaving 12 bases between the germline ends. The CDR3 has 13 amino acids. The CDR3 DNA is TGCGCCAGCAAGGTCGGGAGTCCCTACGAGCAGTACTTC. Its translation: CASKVGSPYEQYF.

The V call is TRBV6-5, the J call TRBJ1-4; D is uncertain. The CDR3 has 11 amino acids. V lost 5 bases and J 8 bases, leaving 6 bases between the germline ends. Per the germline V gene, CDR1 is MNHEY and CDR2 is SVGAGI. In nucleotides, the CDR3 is TGTGCCAGCAGTATGCGGGAAAAACTGTTTTTT. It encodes CASSMREKLFF.

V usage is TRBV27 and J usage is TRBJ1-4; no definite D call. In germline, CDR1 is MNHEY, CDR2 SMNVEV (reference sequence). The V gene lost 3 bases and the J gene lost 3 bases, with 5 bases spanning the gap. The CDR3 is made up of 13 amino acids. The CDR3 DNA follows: TGTGCCAGCAGTTTTCGCGCTAATGAAAAACTGTTTTTT. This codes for CASSFRANEKLFF.

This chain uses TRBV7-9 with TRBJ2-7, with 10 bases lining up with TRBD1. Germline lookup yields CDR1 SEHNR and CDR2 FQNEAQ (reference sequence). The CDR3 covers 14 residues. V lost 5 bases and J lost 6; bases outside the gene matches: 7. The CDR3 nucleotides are TGTGCCAGCAGCCGCGCCGGGGACAGGGGCGAGCAGTACTTC. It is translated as CASSRAGDRGEQYF.

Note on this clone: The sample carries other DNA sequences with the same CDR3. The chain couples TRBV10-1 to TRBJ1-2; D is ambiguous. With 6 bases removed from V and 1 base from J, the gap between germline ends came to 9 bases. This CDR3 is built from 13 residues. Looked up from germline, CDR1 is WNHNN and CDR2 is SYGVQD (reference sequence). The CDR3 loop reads CASSRDINYGYTF. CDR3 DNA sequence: TGCGCCAGCAGCCGGGATATTAACTATGGCTACACCTTC.

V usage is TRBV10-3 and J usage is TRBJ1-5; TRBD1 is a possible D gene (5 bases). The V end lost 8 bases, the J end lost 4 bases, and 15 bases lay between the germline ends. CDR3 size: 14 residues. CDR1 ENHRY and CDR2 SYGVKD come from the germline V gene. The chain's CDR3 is CAIAEGRQNQPQHF. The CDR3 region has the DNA TGTGCCATCGCGGAGGGGAGGCAAAATCAGCCCCAGCATTTT.

CDR3 nucleotides: TGTGCCAGCAGTGTGGAACTACTTGTTTCGGAGCAGTTCTTC. Translated: CASSVELLVSEQFF. The chain joins TRBV25-1 to TRBJ2-1; the D is unclear. CDR1 and CDR2 from the germline V gene are MGHDK and SYGVNS. The V end lost 4 bases, the J end lost 10 bases, and 17 bases lay between the germline ends. This CDR3 region has 14 residues.

The CDR3 loop reads CASSQLQGALGGYTF. The DNA of the CDR3 is TGTGCCAGCAGCCAACTACAGGGGGCATTAGGTGGCTACACCTTC. The chain recombines TRBV3-1 (or the pseudogene TRBV3-2) with TRBJ1-2; the match to TRBD1 covers 9 bases. The CDR3 is 15 amino acids. From germline, CDR1 is LGHDT and CDR2 YNNKEL (reference sequence). The V gene end was trimmed by 2 bases and the J gene end by 7 bases; junction bases not matched to a gene: 8.

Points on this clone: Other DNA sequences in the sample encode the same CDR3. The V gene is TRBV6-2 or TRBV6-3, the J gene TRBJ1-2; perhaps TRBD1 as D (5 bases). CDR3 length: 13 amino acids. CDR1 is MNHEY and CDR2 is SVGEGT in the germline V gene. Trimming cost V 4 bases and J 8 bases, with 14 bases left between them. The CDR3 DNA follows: TGTGCCAGCAGTTCTGACAGAAAAGGCGGCTACACCTTC. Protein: CASSSDRKGGYTF.

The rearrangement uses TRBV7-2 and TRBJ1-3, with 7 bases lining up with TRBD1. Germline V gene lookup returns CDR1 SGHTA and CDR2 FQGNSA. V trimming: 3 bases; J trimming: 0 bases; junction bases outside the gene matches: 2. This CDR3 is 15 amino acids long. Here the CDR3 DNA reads TGTGCCAGCAGCTTGACAGGGAGCTCTGGAAACACCATATATTTT. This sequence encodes CASSLTGSSGNTIYF.

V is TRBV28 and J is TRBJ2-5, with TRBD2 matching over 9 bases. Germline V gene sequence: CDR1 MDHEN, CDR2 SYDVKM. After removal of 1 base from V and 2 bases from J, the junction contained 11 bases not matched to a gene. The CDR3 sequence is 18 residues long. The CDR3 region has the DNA TGTGCCAGCAGTTTATTGTTAGGGTACAGCGGGAGGCAAGAGACCCAGTACTTC. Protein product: CASSLLLGYSGRQETQYF. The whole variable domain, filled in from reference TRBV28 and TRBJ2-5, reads DVKVTQSSRYLVKRTGEKVFLECVQDMDHENMFWYRQDPGLGLRLIYFSYDVKMKEKGDIPEGYSVSREKKERFSLILESASTNQTSMYLCASSLLLGYSGRQETQYFGPGTRLLVL.

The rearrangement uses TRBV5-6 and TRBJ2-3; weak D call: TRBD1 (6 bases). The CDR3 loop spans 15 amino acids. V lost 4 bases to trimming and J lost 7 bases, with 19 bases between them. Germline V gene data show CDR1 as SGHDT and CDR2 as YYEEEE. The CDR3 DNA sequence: TGTGCCAGCAGCCTAAGGGCGACAGGCCCTAATACGCAGTATTTT. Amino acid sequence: CASSLRATGPNTQYF.

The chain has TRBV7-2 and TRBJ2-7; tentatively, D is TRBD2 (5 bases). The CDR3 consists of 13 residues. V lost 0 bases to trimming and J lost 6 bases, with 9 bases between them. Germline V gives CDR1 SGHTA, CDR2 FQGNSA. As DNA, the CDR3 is TGTGCCAGCAGCTTAGCGCGCGGGTTCGAGCAGTACTTC. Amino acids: CASSLARGFEQYF. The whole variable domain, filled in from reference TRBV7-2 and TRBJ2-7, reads GAGVSQSPSNKVTEKGKDVELRCDPISGHTALYWYRQSLGQGLEFLIYFQGNSAPDKSGLPSDRFSAERTGGSVSTLTIQRTQQEDSAVYLCASSLARGFEQYFGPGTRLTVT.

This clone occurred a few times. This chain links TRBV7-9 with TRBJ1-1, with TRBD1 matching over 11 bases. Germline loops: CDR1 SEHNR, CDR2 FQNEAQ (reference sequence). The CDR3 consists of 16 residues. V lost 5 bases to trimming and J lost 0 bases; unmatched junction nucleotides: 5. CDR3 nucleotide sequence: TGTGCCAGCAGCCAAAGGGACAGGGGGATGAACACTGAAGCTTTCTTT. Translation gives CASSQRDRGMNTEAFF. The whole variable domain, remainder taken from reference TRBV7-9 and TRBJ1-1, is DTGVSQNPRHKITKRGQNVTFRCDPISEHNRLYWYRQTLGQGPEFLTYFQNEAQLEKSRLLSDRFSAERPKGSFSTLEIQRTEQGDSAMYLCASSQRDRGMNTEAFFGQGTRLTVV.

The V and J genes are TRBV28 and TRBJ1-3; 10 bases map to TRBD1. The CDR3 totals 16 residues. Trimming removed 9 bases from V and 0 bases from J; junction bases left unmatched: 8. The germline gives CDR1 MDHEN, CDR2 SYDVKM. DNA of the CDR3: TGTGCCAGTCAGATTGACAGGGGGCTCTCTGGAAACACCATATATTTT. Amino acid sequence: CASQIDRGLSGNTIYF.

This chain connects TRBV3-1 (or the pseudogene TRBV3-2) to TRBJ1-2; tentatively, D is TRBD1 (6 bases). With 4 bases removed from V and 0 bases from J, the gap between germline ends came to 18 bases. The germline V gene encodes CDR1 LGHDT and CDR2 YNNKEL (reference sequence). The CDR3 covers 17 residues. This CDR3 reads CASSRSQGILANYGYTF. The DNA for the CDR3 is TGTGCCAGCAGCCGGAGCCAGGGGATCCTTGCTAACTATGGCTACACCTTC.